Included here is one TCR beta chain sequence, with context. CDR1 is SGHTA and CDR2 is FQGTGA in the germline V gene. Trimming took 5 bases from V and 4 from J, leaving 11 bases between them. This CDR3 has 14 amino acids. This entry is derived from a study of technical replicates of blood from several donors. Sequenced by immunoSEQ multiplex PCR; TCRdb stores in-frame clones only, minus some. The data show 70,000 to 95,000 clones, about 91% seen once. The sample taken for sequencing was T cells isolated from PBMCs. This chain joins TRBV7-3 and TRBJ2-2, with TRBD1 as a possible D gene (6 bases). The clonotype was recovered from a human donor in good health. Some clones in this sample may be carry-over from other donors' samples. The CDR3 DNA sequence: TGTGCCAGCAGCCTACTCAGGGGCACCGGGGAGCTGTTTTTT. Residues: CASSLLRGTGELFF.